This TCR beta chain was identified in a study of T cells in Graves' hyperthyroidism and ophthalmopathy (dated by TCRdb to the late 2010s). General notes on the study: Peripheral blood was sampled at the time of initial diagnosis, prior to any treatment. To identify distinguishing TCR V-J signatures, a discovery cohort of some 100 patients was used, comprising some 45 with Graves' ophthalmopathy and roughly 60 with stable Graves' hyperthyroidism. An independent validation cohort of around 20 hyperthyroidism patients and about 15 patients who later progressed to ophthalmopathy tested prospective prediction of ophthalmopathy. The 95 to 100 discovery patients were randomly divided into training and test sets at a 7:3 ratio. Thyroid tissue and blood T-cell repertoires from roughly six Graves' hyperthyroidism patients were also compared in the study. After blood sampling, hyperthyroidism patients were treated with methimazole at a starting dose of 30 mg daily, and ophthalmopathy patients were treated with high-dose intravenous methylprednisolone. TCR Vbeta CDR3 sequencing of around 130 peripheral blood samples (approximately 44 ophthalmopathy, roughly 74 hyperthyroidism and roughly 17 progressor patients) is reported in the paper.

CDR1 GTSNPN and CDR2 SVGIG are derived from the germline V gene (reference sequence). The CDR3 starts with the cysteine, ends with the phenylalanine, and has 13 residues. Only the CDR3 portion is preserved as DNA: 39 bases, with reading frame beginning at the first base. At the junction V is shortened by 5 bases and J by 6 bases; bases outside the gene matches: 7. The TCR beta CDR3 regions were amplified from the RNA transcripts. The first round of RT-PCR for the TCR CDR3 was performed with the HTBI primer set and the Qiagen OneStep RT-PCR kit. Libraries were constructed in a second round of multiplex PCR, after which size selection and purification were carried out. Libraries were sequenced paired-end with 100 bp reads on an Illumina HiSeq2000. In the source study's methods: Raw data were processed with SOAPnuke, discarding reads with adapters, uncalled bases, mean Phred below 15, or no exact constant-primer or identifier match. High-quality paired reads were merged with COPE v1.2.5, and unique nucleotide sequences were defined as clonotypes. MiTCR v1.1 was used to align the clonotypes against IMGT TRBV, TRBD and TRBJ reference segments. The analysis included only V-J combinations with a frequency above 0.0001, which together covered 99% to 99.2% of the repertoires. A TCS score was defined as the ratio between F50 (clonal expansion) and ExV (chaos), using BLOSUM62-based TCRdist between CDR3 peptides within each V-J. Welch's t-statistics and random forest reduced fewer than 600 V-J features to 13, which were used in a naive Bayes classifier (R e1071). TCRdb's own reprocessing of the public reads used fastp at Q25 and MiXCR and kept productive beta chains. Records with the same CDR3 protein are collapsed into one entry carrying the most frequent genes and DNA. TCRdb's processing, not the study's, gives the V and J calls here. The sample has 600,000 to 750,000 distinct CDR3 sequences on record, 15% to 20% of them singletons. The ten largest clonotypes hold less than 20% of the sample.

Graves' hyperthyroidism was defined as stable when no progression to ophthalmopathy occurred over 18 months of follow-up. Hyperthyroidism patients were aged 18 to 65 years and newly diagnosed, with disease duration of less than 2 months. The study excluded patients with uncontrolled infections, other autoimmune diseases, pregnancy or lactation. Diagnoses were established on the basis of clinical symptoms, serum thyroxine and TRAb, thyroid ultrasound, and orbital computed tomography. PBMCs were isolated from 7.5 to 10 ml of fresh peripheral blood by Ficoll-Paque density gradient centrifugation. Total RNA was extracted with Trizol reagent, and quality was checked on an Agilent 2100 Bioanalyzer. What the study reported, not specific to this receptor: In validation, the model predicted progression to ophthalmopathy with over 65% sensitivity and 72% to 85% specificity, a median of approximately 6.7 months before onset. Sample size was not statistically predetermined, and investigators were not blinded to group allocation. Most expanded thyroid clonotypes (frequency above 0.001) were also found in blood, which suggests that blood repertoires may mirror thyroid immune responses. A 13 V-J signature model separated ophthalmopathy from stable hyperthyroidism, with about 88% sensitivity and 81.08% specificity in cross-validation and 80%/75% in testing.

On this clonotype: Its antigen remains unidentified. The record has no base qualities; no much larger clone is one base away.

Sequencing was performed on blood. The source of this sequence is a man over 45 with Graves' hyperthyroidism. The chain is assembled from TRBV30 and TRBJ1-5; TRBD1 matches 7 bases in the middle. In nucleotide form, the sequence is TGTGCCTGGGATAGACAGGGTGGTCAGCCCCAGCATTTT. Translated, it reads CAWDRQGGQPQHF.